The 12 T cell receptor beta chains given below trace back to one sample, sequenced in a study of T cells in localized non-small cell lung cancer. The data were produced by immunoSEQ multiplex PCR, yet TCRdb's version contains in-frame clones alone and is incomplete. The repertoire includes tens of thousands of clones, more than 70% of them detected once, and 20% to 25% sits in the top ten. The starting material was peripheral blood, obtained before any cancer treatment. The receptors shown here come from a woman aged 35-75 years with stage I squamous cell lung carcinoma.

The CDR3 loop reads CASSPLATGTGLPSSGNTIYF. CDR3 coding DNA: TGTGCCAGCTCACCTTTGGCCACCGGGACAGGTCTCCCAAGTTCCGGAAACACCATATATTTT. This sequence joins TRBV18 and TRBJ1-3; the match to TRBD1 covers 8 bases. Germline loops: CDR1 KGHSH, CDR2 LQKENI. This CDR3 has 21 amino acids. With 3 bases clipped from V and 4 bases from J, the junction kept 23 bases outside the gene matches.

This chain connects TRBV6-1 to TRBJ2-3, with 11 bases lining up with TRBD2. J lost 9 bases, V lost 8 bases, and 10 bases had no gene match. From germline, CDR1 is MNHNS and CDR2 SASEGT. The CDR3 consists of 14 residues. CDR3 DNA: TGTGCCAGCGGGTTAGCGGGGGGGAGAGAAACGCAGTATTTT. It translates to CASGLAGGRETQYF.

The chain combines TRBV11-2 with TRBJ1-2; D is undetermined. The CDR3 runs 14 residues. V shed 5 bases and J shed 6 bases, with 16 bases lying between them. The germline V gene has CDR1 SGHAT and CDR2 FQNNGV. The CDR3 DNA is TGTGCCAGCAGCAACGAGCGGGGAACGCATGGCTACACCTTC. Protein product: CASSNERGTHGYTF.

In DNA form, the CDR3 reads TGTGCCAGCAGCCCACGACTAGCGGGGGGGCCCGATACGCAGTATTTT. Protein sequence: CASSPRLAGGPDTQYF. The chain has TRBV7-3 and TRBJ2-3, with 14 bases that match TRBD2. V was clipped by 5 bases and J by 6 bases; unmatched bases: 7. This CDR3 contains 16 residues. CDR1 is SGHTA and CDR2 is FQGTGA in the germline V gene.

CDR3 sequence reads: CASSIGYRRAPQHF. The CDR3 nucleotides are TGTGCCAGTAGTATAGGTTACAGGAGGGCGCCCCAGCATTTT. The chain employs TRBV19 and TRBJ1-5, with D possibly matching TRBD1 (5 bases). There are 14 residues in the CDR3. Deletions cut 1 base from V and 9 bases from J, with 13 bases between. The germline V gene encodes CDR1 LNHDA and CDR2 SQIVND (reference sequence). Full variable domain (rest looked up from reference TRBV19 and TRBJ1-5): DGGITQSPKYLFRKEGQNVTLSCEQNLNHDAMYWYRQDPGQGLRLIYYSQIVNDFQKGDIAEGYSVSREKKESFPLTVTSAQKNPTAFYLCASSIGYRRAPQHFGDGTRLSIL.

This chain uses TRBV11-2 with TRBJ2-3, with D unresolved. Germline CDR1 and CDR2: SGHAT and FQNNGV. The CDR3 totals 14 residues. The V gene lost 5 bases and the J gene lost 0 bases, with 9 bases spanning the gap. The DNA for the CDR3 is TGTGCCAGCAGCCTCATGCCGAGCACAGATACGCAGTATTTT. Its translation is CASSLMPSTDTQYF.

The rearrangement links TRBV30 to TRBJ1-1; 7 bases fit TRBD1. The CDR3 extends over 13 amino acids. Per germline, CDR1 GTSNPN and CDR2 SVGIG (reference sequence). Trimming cost V 7 bases and J 1 base; bases outside gene matches: 6. CDR3 in DNA: TGTGCCTTCTCCAGGGGGTCGAACACTGAAGCTTTCTTT. This translates into CAFSRGSNTEAFF.

The chain combines TRBV6-5 with TRBJ2-7; TRBD1 aligns across 9 bases. Trimming at V came to 6 bases and at J to 5 bases, leaving 8 bases not matched to a gene. Germline V CDR1 and CDR2: MNHEY, SVGAGI. The CDR3 has 14 amino acids. For the CDR3, the DNA is TGTGCCAGCAGGGGGACAGGGAGTATCCACGAGCAGTACTTC. This encodes CASRGTGSIHEQYF.

This sequence joins TRBV6-5 and TRBJ2-1; maybe TRBD2 (5 bases). V was clipped by 2 bases and J by 0 bases, with 8 bases between them. The CDR3 length is 15 residues. Germline V gives CDR1 MNHEY, CDR2 SVGAGI. The CDR3 DNA is TGTGCCAGCAGTTACCGACTAAGCTCCTACAATGAGCAGTTCTTC. As protein: CASSYRLSSYNEQFF.

The rearrangement uses TRBV30 and TRBJ1-1; D is perhaps TRBD1 (6 bases). The germline V gene has CDR1 GTSNPN and CDR2 SVGIG (reference sequence). Trimming left V 2 bases short and J 8 bases short, with 12 bases between. CDR3 length equals 12 residues. DNA of the CDR3: TGTGCCTGGAGTAGGGGGGGGAGAGAAGCTTTCTTT. It specifies CAWSRGGREAFF.

This rearrangement joins TRBV4-2 to TRBJ2-7, with TRBD2 as a possible D gene (5 bases). V was shortened by 4 bases and J by 5 bases, with 18 bases between the two germline ends. This CDR3 comprises 15 residues. Looked up from germline, CDR1 is LGHNA and CDR2 is YNFKEQ. DNA of the CDR3: TGTGCCAGCAGCCGAACGGCCGGGGTAGGAGACGAGCAGTACTTC. Protein product: CASSRTAGVGDEQYF.

This rearrangement joins TRBV2 to TRBJ1-4; D uncertain. CDR1 is SNHLY, CDR2 FYNNEI, per germline. This CDR3 region has 16 residues. V dropped 4 bases and J dropped 2 bases, with 14 bases sitting between them. CDR3 DNA: TGTGCCAGCAGTGGCCAGGCTTTCGTGACTAATGAAAAACTGTTTTTT. Its protein product is CASSGQAFVTNEKLFF.